This is a list of T cell receptor beta chains from one sample in a study of blood T cell repertoires in COVID-19. This table comes from immunoSEQ multiplex PCR, and its TCRdb copy is limited to in-frame clones, with some not included. The repertoire has about 140,000 clones, around 80% of them found once; the top ten carry approximately 3.6%. Sequencing input: peripheral blood. Receptor source: a man in his sixties with acute or convalescent COVID-19. Both conserved end residues are part of each CDR3. Size tells how often a clone was seen (once, few, many) or the class of an expanded clone, and some rows leave it out.

v_gene	j_gene	len	abundance	CDR3aa
TRBV29-1	TRBJ2-7	17	-	CSVEDGSRTGASYEQYF
TRBV27	TRBJ1-6	22	-	CASSSPPAVPGQGSSYNSPLHF
TRBV18	TRBJ2-5	15	-	CASSLTGLVGETQYF
TRBV5-1	TRBJ1-4	15	-	CASSLQGRTNEKLFF
TRBV9	TRBJ2-2	16	-	CASSAGAGTNTGELFF
TRBV24-1	TRBJ1-1	12	-	CATSDRDTEAFF
TRBV7-9	TRBJ1-2	13	-	CASRPGENYGYTF
TRBV6-2/TRBV6-3	TRBJ2-5	16	-	CASSPRGRGYQETQYF
TRBV5-6	TRBJ1-2	13	-	CASSPRRFYGYTF
TRBV11-3	TRBJ1-6	13	few	CASSLNNNSPLHF
TRBV5-1	TRBJ2-3	14	few	CASSMNRDTDTQYF
TRBV6-2/TRBV6-3	TRBJ2-7	15	-	CASSPRTSGISEQYF
TRBV7-2	TRBJ1-3	12	-	CASSEQGNTIYF
TRBV9	TRBJ2-1	15	-	CASSAGLAVYNEQFF
TRBV2	TRBJ1-5	15	once	CASGSGTPRVGPQHF
TRBV7-9	TRBJ1-3	13	few	CASSPQQGNTIYF
TRBV14	TRBJ1-1	14	-	CASSPDIGSTEAFF
TRBV3-1/TRBV3-2	TRBJ1-1	13	-	CASSLKLNTEAFF
TRBV28	TRBJ1-2	13	-	CASSFSVAGGYTF
TRBV28	TRBJ2-1	16	-	CASSPEGTSGSNEQFF
TRBV7-2	TRBJ1-5	13	-	CASSLQENQPQHF
TRBV4-1	TRBJ2-7	16	-	CASSQERTAILREQYF
TRBV6-4	TRBJ1-1	14	-	CASRGQGARTEAFF
TRBV10-3	TRBJ1-5	15	-	CAISGGGTVNQPQHF
TRBV18	TRBJ2-2	17	-	CASTPNAPAANTGELFF
TRBV9	TRBJ2-1	15	-	CASSAGGYKRYEQFF
TRBV18	TRBJ2-1	16	few	CASSPTSSGSHNEQFF